This TCR beta chain appears in the sequencing data of a study of blood T cell repertoires in COVID-19. As for the study in general: The origin of the acute and convalescent COVID-19 samples was the United States, Italy and Spain. PBMCs, B-cell-depleted T cells, or T cells were the source of the cDNA or gDNA that made up the material.

Study processing details: Nucleated cell number was recorded as an estimate derived from reference gene primer amplification. Assay: immunoSEQ multiplex PCR; the TCRdb copy retains only in-frame clones and omits some. V and J calls and clone size are copied from that table; D and trimming were computed from the DNA. The repertoire has about 360,000 clones, over 70% of them found once; the top ten carry about 2.7%. CDR1 is SGHTA and CDR2 is FQGNSA in the germline V gene. The length of the CDR3 is 17 residues. Germline trimming cut 1 base from V and 4 bases from J; bases unmatched to any gene: 12. This chain uses TRBV7-2 with TRBJ2-5, with 7 nucleotides matching TRBD2. The clonotype comes from a man aged 25-40 years with active or convalescent COVID-19. The sequenced sample was peripheral blood. The chain's CDR3 is CASSLVGASGALETQYF. CDR3 sequence (DNA): TGTGCCAGCAGCTTAGTTGGGGCTAGCGGTGCGTTAGAGACCCAGTACTTC. Variable domain in full (rest from reference TRBV7-2 and TRBJ2-5): GAGVSQSPSNKVTEKGKDVELRCDPISGHTALYWYRQSLGQGLEFLIYFQGNSAPDKSGLPSDRFSAERTGGSVSTLTIQRTQQEDSAVYLCASSLVGASGALETQYFGPGTRLLVL.